The following is a T cell receptor (beta chain) sequence with its context. Its antigen remains unidentified. TCRdb's copy holds only in-frame clones and misses some; the assay was immunoSEQ multiplex PCR. The table has approximately 2.5 million clones, approximately 94% seen once; the top ten hold roughly 0.13%. This CDR3 has 12 amino acids. Germline loops: CDR1 SGHDN, CDR2 FVKESK. V was shortened by 8 bases and J by 10 bases, with 17 bases between the two germline ends. These data come from a study of shared clonotypes between healthy human individuals. Whole-study results and caveats: The small donor group covered limited genetic and exposure diversity.

This receptor was identified in a man between 18 and 35 years old in good health. The chain uses TRBV14 and TRBJ1-1; no definite D call. The sample consisted of naive CD4+ T cells sorted from blood. Subset given: CD45RA+ positively selected. CDR3 sequence reads: CASGFEGGGAFF. CDR3 DNA sequence: TGTGCCAGCGGCTTCGAGGGCGGAGGAGCTTTCTTT.